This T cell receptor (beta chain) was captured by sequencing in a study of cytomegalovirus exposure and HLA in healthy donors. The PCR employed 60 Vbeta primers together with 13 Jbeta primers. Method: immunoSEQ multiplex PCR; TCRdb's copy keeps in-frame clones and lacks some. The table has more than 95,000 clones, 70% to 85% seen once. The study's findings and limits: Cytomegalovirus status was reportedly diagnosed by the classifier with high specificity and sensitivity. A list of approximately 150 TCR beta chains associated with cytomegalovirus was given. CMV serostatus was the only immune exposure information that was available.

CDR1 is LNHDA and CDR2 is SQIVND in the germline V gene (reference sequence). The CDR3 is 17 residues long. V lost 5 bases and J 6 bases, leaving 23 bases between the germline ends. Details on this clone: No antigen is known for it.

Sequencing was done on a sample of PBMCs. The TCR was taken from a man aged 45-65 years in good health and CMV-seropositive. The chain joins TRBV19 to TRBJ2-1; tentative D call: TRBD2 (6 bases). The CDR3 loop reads CASSFPTAGDARNEQFF. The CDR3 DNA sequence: TGTGCCAGTAGTTTCCCTACAGCGGGCGACGCTCGCAATGAGCAGTTCTTC.